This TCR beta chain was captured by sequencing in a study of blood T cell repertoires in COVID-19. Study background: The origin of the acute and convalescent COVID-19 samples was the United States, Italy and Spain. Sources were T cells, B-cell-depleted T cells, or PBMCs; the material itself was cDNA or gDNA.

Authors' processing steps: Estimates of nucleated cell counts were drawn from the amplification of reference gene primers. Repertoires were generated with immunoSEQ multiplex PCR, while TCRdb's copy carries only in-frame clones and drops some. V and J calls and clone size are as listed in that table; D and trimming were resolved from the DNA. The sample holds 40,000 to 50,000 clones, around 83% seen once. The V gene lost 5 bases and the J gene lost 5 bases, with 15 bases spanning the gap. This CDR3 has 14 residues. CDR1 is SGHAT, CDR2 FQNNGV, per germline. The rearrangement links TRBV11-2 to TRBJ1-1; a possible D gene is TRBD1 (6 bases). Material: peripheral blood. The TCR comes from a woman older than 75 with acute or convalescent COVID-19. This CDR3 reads CASSGGRGETEAFF. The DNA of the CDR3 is TGTGCCAGCAGCGGTGGCAGGGGAGAGACTGAAGCTTTCTTT. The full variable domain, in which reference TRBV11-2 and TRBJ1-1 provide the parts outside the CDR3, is EAGVAQSPRYKIIEKRQSVAFWCNPISGHATLYWYQQILGQGPKLLIQFQNNGVVDDSQLPKDRFSAERLKGVDSTLKIQPAKLEDSAVYLCASSGGRGETEAFFGQGTRLTVV.